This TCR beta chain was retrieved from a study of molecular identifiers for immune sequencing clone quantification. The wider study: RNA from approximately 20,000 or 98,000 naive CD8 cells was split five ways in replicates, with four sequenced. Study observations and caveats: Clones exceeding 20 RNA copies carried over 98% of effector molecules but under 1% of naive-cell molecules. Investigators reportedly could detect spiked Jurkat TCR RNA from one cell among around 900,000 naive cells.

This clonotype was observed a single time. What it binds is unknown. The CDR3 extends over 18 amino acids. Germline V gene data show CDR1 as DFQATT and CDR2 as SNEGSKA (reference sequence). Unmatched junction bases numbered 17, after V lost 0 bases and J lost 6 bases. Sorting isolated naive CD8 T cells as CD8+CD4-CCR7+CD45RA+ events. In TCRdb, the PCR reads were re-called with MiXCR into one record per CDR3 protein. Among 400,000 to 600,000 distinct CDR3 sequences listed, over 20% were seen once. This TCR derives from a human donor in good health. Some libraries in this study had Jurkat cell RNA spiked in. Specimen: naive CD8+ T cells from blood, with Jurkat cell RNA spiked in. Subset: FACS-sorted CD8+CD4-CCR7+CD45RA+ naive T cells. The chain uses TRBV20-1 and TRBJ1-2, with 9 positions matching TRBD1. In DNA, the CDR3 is TGCAGTGCTAGAGATTTTGAACAGGGGGCGAGCCCTAGCGATGGCTACACCTTC. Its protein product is CSARDFEQGASPSDGYTF.